A few counts support the clone carrying this TCR beta chain. What it recognizes is unknown. The data derive from a study of T-cell reconstitution after alpha-beta-depleted transplantation in children. The V and J ends lost 4 bases and 1 base respectively, with 13 bases between them. The CDR3 is 15 amino acids. Germline CDR1 MNHEY, CDR2 SVGAGI. Researchers prepared the TCRbeta library using unique molecular identifiers, the study reports. Via MiXCR, TCRdb re-called the PCR reads, giving one row per CDR3 protein. The table has fewer than 550,000 distinct CDR3 sequences, 10% to 12% seen once; the top ten hold around 15%. Study results and caveats: Several hundred expanded graft clones reportedly supplied alpha-beta T cells about two months after transplant. Newly produced T cells mostly accounted for T-cell counts and diversity one year post-transplant.

The sequence came from a female patient aged 2 to 10 who had a stem cell transplant for aplastic anemia, so the T cells may come from the graft donor. The specimen was PBMCs, mostly from graft donor cells, collected 180 days after TCRalphabeta/CD19-depleted stem cell transplant. V is TRBV6-5 and J is TRBJ2-5, with D maybe TRBD1 (5 bases). The CDR3 loop reads CASSWGTGVQETQYF. The CDR3 region has the DNA TGTGCCAGCAGTTGGGGAACAGGAGTCCAAGAGACCCAGTACTTC.